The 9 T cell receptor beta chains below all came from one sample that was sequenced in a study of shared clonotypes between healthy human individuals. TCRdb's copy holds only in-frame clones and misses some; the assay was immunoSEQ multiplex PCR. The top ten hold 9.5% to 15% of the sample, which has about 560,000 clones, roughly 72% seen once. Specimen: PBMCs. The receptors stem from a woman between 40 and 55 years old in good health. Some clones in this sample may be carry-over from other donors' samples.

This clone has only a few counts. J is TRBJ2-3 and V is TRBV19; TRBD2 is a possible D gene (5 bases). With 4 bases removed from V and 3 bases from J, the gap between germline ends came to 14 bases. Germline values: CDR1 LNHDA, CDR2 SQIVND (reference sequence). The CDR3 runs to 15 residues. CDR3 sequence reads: CASSSIGEKTDTQYF. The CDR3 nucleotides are TGTGCCAGTAGTAGTATCGGGGAGAAGACAGATACGCAGTATTTT. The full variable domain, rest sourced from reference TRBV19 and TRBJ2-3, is DGGITQSPKYLFRKEGQNVTLSCEQNLNHDAMYWYRQDPGQGLRLIYYSQIVNDFQKGDIAEGYSVSREKKESFPLTVTSAQKNPTAFYLCASSSIGEKTDTQYFGPGTRLTVL.

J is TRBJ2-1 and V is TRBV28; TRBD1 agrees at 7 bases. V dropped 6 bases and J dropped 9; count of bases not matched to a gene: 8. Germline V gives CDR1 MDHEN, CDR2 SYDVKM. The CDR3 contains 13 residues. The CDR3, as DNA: TGTGCCAGCAGGGCAGGGGGTCGGGGTGAGCAGTTCTTC. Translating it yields CASRAGGRGEQFF. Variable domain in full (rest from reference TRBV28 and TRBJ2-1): DVKVTQSSRYLVKRTGEKVFLECVQDMDHENMFWYRQDPGLGLRLIYFSYDVKMKEKGDIPEGYSVSREKKERFSLILESASTNQTSMYLCASRAGGRGEQFFGPGTRLTVL.

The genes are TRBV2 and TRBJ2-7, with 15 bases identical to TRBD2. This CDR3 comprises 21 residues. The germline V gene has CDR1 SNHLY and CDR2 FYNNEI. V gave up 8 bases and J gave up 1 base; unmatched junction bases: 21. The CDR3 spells CASLKAGLTGTSGRISYEQYF. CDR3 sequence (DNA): TGTGCCAGCTTAAAGGCAGGGCTAACAGGGACTAGCGGGAGGATTTCCTACGAGCAGTACTTC.

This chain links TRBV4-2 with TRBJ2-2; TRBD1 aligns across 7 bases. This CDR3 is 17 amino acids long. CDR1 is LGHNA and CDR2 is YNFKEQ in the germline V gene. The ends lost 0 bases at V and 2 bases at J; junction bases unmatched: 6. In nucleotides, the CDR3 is TGTGCCAGCAGCCAAGAACCGACAGGGCCAAACACCGGGGAGCTGTTTTTT. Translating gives CASSQEPTGPNTGELFF.

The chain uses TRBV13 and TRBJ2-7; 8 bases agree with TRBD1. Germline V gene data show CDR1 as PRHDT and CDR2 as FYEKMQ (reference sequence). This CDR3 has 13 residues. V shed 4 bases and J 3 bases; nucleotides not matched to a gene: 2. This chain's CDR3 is CASSSGQGYEQYF. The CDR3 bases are TGTGCCAGCAGCTCAGGACAGGGCTACGAGCAGTACTTC.

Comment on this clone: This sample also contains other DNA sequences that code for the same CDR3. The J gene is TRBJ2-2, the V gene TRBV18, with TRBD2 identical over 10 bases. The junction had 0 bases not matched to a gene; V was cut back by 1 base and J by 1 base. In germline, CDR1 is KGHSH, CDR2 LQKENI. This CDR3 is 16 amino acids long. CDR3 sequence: CASSPRLAGNTGELFF. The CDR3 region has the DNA TGTGCCAGCTCACCACGACTAGCGGGGAACACCGGGGAGCTGTTTTTT.

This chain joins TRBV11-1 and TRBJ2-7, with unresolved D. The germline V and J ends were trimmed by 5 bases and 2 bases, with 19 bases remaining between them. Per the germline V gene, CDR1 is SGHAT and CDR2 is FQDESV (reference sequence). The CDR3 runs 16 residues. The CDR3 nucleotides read TGTGCCAGCAGCAAGACCTCGGCAGTGGTGACCTACGAGCAGTACTTC. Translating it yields CASSKTSAVVTYEQYF.

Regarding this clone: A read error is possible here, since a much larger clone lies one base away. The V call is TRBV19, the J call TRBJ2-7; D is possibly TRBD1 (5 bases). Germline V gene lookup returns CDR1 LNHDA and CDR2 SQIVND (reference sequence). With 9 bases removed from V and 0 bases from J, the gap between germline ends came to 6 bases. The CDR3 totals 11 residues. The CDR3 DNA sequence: TGTGCCAGCAGGGACTCCTACGAGCAGTACTTC. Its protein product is CASRDSYEQYF.

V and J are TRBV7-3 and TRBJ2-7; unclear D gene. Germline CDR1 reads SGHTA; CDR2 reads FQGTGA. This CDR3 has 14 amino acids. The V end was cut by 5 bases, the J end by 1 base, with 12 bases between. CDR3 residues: CASSPLGSSYEQYF. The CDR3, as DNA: TGTGCCAGCAGCCCGTTAGGATCATCCTACGAGCAGTACTTC.